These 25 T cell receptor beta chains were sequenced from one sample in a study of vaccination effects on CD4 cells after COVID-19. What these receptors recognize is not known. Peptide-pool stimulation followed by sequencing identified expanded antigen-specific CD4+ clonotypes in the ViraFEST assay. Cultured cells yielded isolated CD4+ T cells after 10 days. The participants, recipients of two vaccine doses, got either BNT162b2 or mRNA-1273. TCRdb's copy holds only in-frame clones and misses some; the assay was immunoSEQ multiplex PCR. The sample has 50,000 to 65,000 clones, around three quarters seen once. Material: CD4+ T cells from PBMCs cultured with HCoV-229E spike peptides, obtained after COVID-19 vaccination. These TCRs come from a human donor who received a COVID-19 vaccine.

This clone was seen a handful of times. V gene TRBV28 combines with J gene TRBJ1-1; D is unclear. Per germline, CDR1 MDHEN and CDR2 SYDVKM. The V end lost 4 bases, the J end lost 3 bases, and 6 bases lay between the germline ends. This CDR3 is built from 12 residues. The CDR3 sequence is CASSSAYTEAFF. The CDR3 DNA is TGTGCCAGCAGTTCCGCTTACACTGAAGCTTTCTTT.

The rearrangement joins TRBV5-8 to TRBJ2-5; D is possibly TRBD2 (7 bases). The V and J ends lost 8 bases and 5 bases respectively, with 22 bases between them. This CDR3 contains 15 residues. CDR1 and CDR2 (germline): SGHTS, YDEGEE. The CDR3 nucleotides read TGTGCCAGTCCGCAGTGGGGGGGCGTCACGGAGACCCAGTACTTC. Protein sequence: CASPQWGGVTETQYF.

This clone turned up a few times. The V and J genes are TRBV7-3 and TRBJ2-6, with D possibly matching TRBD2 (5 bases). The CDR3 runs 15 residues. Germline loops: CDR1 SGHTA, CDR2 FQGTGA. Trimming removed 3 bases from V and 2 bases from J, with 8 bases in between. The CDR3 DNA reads TGTGCCAGCAGCTTCGGGGTGCCTGGGGCCAACGTCCTGACTTTC. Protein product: CASSFGVPGANVLTF.

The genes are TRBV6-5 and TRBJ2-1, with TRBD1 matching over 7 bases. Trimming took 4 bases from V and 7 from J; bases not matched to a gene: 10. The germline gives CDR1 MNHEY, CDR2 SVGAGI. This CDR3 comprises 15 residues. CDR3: CASSLRDIRGNEQFF. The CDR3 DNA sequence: TGTGCCAGCAGTTTACGGGACATCAGGGGGAATGAGCAGTTCTTC.

As DNA, the CDR3 is TGTGCCAGCAGCGTAGTCGGTAGGGAGGATACGCAGTATTTT. This translates into CASSVVGREDTQYF. The chain combines TRBV9 with TRBJ2-3; tentatively, D is TRBD2 (5 bases). The CDR3 runs to 14 residues. Trimming cost V 0 bases and J 6 bases, with 11 bases left between them. Per the germline V gene, CDR1 is SGDLS and CDR2 is YYNGEE.

CDR3: CASSLWGTGPANEKLFF. In nucleotides, the CDR3 is TGTGCCAGCAGTTTATGGGGTACGGGTCCGGCTAATGAAAAACTGTTTTTT. The rearrangement uses TRBV28 and TRBJ1-4; D is undetermined. Germline CDR1 MDHEN, CDR2 SYDVKM. This CDR3 is 17 amino acids long. The germline V and J ends were trimmed by 0 bases and 3 bases, with 14 bases remaining between them.

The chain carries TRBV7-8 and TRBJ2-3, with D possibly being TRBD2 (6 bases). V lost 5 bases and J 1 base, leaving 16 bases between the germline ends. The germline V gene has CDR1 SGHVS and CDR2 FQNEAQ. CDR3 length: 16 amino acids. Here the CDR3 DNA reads TGTGCCAGCAGCCGAGGCCGGGACTCCGGCACAGATACGCAGTATTTT. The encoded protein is CASSRGRDSGTDTQYF.

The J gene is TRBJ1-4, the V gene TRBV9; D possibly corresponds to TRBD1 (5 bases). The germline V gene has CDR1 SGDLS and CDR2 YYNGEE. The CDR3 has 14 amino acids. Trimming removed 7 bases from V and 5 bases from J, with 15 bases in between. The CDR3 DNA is TGTGCCAGCCCCGTCCCGGAGGGGAATGAAAAACTGTTTTTT. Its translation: CASPVPEGNEKLFF.

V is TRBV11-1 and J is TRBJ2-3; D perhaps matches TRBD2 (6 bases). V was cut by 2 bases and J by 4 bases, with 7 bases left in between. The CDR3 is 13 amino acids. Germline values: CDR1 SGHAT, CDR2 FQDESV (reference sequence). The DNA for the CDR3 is TGTGCCAGCAGCTTACGGAGGGCAGATACGCAGTATTTT. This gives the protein CASSLRRADTQYF.

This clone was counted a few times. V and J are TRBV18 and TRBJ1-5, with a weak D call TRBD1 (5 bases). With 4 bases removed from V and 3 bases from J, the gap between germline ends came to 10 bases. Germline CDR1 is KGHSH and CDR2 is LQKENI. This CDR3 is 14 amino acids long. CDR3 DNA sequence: TGTGCCAGCTCACTGGACACATTCAATCAGCCCCAGCATTTT. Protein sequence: CASSLDTFNQPQHF. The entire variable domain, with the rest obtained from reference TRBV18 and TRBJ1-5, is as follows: NAGVMQNPRHLVRRRGQEARLRCSPMKGHSHVYWYRQLPEEGLKFMVYLQKENIIDESGMPKERFSAEFPKEGPSILRIQQVVRGDSAAYFCASSLDTFNQPQHFGDGTRLSIL.

DNA for the CDR3: TGTGCCAGCAGTATACAGTCCTCTGGAAACACCATATATTTT. This translates into CASSIQSSGNTIYF. The chain has TRBV6-1 and TRBJ1-3; D not resolved. This CDR3 is 14 amino acids long. Between the trimmed V and J ends, which lost 5 bases and 0 bases, there was a span of 8 bases. Germline V gene data show CDR1 as MNHNS and CDR2 as SASEGT.

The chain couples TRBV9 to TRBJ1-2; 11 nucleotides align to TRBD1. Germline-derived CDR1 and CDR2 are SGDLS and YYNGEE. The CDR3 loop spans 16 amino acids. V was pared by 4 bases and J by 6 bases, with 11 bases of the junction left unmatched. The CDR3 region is CASSTAGQGVSDGYTF. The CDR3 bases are TGTGCCAGCAGCACAGCGGGACAGGGGGTTTCCGATGGCTACACCTTC. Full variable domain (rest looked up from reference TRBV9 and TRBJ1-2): DSGVTQTPKHLITATGQRVTLRCSPRSGDLSVYWYQQSLDQGLQFLIQYYNGEERAKGNILERFSAQQFPDLHSELNLSSLELGDSALYFCASSTAGQGVSDGYTFGSGTRLTVV.

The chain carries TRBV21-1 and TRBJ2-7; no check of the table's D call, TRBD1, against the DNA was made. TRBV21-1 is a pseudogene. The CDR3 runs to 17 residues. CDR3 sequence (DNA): TGTGCCAGCAGCAAAAAGGGGGACCGGGACAAATTCTACGAGCAGTACGTC. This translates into CASSKKGDRDKFYEQYV.

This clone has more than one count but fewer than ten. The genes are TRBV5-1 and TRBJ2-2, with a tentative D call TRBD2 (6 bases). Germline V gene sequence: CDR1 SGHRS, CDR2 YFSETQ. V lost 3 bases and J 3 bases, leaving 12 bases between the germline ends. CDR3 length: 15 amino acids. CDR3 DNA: TGCGCCAGCAGCTGGGACTCCCCGGACACCGGGGAGCTGTTTTTT. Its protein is CASSWDSPDTGELFF.

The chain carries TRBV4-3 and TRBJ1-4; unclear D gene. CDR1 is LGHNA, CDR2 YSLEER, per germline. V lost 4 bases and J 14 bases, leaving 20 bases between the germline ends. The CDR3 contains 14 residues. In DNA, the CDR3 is TGCGCCAGCAGCCCCTCGGACGGTGGTAAAGGTCTGTTTTTT. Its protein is CASSPSDGGKGLFF.

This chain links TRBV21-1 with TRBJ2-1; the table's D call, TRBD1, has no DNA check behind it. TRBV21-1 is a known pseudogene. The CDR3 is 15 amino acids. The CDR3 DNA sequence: TGTGCCAGCAGCCGAGGACAGGGTGGGGACAATGAGCAGTTCTTC. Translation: CASSRGQGGDNEQFF.

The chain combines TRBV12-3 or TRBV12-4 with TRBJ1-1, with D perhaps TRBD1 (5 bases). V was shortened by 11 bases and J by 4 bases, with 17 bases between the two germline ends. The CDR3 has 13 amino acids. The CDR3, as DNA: TGTGCCGGGGGGACGGATCCTGGCACTGAAGCTTTCTTT. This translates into CAGGTDPGTEAFF.

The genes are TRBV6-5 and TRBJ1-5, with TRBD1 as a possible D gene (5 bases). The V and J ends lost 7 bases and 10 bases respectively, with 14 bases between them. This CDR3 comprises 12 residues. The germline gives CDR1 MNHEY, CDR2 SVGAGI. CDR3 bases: TGTGCCAGCAAACGGGGGGACGGACCCCAGCATTTT. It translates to CASKRGDGPQHF.

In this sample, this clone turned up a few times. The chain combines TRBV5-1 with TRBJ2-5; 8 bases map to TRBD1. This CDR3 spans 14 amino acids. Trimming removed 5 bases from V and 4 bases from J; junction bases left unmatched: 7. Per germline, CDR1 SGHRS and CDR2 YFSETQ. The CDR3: CASRAVTGGETQYF. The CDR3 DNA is TGCGCCAGCAGAGCCGTCACAGGGGGAGAGACCCAGTACTTC.

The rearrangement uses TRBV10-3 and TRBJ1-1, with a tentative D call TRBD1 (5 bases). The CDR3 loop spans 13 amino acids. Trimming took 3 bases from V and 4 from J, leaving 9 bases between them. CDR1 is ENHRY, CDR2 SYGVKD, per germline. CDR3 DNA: TGTGCCATCAGTGATTCCGGGGCCACTGAAGCTTTCTTT. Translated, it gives CAISDSGATEAFF.

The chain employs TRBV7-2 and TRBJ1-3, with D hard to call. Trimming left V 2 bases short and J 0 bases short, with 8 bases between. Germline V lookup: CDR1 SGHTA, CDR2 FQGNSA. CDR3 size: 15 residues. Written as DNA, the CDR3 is TGTGCCAGCAGCTTACCCCTTTTCTCTGGAAACACCATATATTTT. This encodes CASSLPLFSGNTIYF.

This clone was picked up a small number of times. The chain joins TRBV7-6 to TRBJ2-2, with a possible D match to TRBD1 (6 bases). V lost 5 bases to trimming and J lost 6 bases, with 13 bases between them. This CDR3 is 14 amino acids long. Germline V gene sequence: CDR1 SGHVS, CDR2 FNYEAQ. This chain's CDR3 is CASSPLQGAGELFF. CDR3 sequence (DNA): TGTGCCAGCAGCCCCCTACAGGGAGCCGGGGAGCTGTTTTTT.

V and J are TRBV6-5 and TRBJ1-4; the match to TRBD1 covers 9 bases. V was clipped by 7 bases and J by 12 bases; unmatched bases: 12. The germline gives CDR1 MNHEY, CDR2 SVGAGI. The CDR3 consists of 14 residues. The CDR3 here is CASTNGRGQGQLFF. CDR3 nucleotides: TGTGCCAGCACCAACGGGAGGGGACAGGGACAACTGTTTTTT.

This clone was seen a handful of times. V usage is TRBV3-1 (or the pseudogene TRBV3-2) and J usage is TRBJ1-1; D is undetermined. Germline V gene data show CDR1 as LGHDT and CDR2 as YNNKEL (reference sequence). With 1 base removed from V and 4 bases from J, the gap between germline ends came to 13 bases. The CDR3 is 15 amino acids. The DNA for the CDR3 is TGTGCCAGCAGCCAAGGAGGTGGGCGGCCCACTGAAGCTTTCTTT. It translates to CASSQGGGRPTEAFF.

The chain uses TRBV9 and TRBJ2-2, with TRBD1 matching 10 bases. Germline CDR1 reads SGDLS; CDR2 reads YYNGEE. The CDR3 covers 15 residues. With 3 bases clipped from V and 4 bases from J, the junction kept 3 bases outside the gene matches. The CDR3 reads CASSGTGGFTGELFF. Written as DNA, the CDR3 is TGTGCCAGCAGCGGGACAGGGGGATTCACCGGGGAGCTGTTTTTT. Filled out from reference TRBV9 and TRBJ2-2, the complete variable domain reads DSGVTQTPKHLITATGQRVTLRCSPRSGDLSVYWYQQSLDQGLQFLIQYYNGEERAKGNILERFSAQQFPDLHSELNLSSLELGDSALYFCASSGTGGFTGELFFGEGSRLTVL.